Given below is one T cell receptor (beta chain) in context. Its target is not known. This table comes from immunoSEQ multiplex PCR, and its TCRdb copy is limited to in-frame clones, with some not included. The sample shows 650,000 to 750,000 clones, about 78% of them seen only once. Donors, without exception, were Caucasian adults residing in Nashville, Tennessee. The sample belongs to a study of shared clonotypes between healthy human individuals. This CDR3 is built from 13 residues. V shed 9 bases and J shed 2 bases, with 12 bases lying between them. Per germline, CDR1 MGHRA and CDR2 YSYEKL. Whole-study results and caveats: Among non-shared clonotypes, generation probabilities were lower than among those shared by all four donors.

V gene TRBV4-1 combines with J gene TRBJ2-3; perhaps TRBD1 as D (6 bases). Sequencing was carried out using memory CD4+ T cells sorted from blood. Subset defined: CD45RA-negative fraction. The sequence came from a woman aged 30 to 39 in good health. DNA of the CDR3: TGCGCCAGTGGTAGGGGGATCACAGATACGCAGTATTTT. Translated, it gives CASGRGITDTQYF.